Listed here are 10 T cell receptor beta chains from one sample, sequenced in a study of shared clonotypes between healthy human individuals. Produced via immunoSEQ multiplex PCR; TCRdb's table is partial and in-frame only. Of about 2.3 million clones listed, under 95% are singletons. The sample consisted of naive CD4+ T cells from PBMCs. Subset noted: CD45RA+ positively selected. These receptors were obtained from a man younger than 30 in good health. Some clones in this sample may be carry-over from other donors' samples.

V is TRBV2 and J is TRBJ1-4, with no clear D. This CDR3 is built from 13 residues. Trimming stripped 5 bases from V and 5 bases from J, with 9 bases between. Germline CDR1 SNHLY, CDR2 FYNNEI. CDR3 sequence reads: CASSREVNEKLFF. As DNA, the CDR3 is TGTGCCAGCAGTCGCGAAGTGAATGAAAAACTGTTTTTT.

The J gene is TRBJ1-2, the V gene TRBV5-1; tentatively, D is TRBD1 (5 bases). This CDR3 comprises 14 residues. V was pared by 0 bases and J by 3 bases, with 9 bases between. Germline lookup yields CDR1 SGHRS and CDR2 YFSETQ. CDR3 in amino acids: CASSLVSGYYGYTF. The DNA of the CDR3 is TGCGCCAGCAGCTTGGTATCAGGGTACTATGGCTACACCTTC.

CDR3 loop: CAGQTSGRADTQYF. CDR3 DNA sequence: TGTGCCGGGCAGACTAGCGGGAGGGCGGATACGCAGTATTTT. The V call is TRBV28, the J call TRBJ2-3; TRBD2 matches at 14 bases. The V and J ends lost 11 bases and 6 bases, in that order; junction bases with no gene match: 7. CDR1 is MDHEN and CDR2 is SYDVKM in the germline V gene. The CDR3 has 14 residues.

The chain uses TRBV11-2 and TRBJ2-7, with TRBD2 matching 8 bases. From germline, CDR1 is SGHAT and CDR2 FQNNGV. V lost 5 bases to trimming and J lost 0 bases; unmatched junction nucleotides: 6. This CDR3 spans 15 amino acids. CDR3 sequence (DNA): TGTGCCAGCAGCCGGACGACTAGCGACTCCTACGAGCAGTACTTC. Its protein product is CASSRTTSDSYEQYF.

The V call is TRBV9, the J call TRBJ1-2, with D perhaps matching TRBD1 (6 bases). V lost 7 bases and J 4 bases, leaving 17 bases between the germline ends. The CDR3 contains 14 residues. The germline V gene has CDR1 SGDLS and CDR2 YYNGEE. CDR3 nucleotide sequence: TGTGCCAGCGGATCGCATACAGGGATCTATGGCTACACCTTC. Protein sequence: CASGSHTGIYGYTF.

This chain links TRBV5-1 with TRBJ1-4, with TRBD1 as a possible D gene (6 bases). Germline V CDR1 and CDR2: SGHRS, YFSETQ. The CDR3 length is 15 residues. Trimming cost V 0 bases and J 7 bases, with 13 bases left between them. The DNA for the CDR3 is TGCGCCAGCAGCTTGGTGAAGGGGGTTGGTGAAAAACTGTTTTTT. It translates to CASSLVKGVGEKLFF.

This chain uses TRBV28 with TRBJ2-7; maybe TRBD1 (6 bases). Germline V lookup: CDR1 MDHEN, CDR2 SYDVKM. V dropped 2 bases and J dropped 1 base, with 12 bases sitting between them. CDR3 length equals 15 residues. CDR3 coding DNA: TGTGCCAGCAGTTTAGGGCAGGGGCGGTCCTACGAGCAGTACTTC. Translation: CASSLGQGRSYEQYF.

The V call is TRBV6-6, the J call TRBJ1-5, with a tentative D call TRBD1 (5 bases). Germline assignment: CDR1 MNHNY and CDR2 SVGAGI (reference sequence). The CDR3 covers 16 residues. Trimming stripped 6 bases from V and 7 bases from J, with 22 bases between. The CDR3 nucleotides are TGTGCCAGCAGAACGACCGATGGCCCCTGGGGCCAGCCCCAGCATTTT. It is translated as CASRTTDGPWGQPQHF.

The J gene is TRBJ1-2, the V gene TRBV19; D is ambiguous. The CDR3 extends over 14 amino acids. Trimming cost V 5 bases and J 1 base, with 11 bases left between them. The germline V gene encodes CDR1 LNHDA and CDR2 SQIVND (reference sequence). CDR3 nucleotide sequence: TGTGCCAGTAGTTACTCAGGAAGTAACTATGGCTACACCTTC. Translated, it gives CASSYSGSNYGYTF.

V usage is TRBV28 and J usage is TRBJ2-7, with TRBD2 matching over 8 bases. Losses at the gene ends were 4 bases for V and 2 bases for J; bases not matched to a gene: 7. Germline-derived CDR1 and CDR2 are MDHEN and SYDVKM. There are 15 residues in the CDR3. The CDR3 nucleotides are TGTGCCAGCAGTTCCCCGGGGGGGGGCCCCTACGAGCAGTACTTC. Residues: CASSSPGGGPYEQYF.